This T cell receptor beta chain emerged from a study of T cell repertoires in cytomegalovirus infection. There are many counts of this clonotype. TCRdb re-called the reads through MiXCR, storing one row per CDR3 protein. The sample consists of under 250,000 distinct CDR3 sequences, 9% to 15% of them appearing once. Germline lookup yields CDR1 SGHTA and CDR2 FQGNSA. The CDR3 totals 14 residues. The V and J ends lost 2 bases and 3 bases respectively, with 5 bases between them. The origin of this receptor is a human donor in good health (CMV status not recorded). Some clones in this sample may be carry-over from other donors' samples. The V and J genes are TRBV7-2 and TRBJ1-6; D uncertain. The source material was PBMCs. The CDR3 sequence is CASSLRDYNSPLHF. CDR3 nucleotides: TGTGCCAGCAGCTTAAGGGACTATAATTCACCCCTCCACTTT.